Listed below are T cell receptor beta chains from one sample, sequenced in a study of T cell changes during pregnancy in multiple sclerosis. The assay was immunoSEQ multiplex PCR, and TCRdb's table has in-frame clones only and misses some. The data hold under 60,000 clones, with around 94% observed a single time. The sample was CD4+ T cells from peripheral blood mononuclear cells, taken in the third trimester of pregnancy. These TCRs come from a female donor with multiple sclerosis, enrolled in a pregnancy study. Each CDR3 is given with its conserved first and last residue. Each record gives: D gene, clone size, V gene, J gene, CDR3 protein, CDR3 DNA. A D gene is named only where the DNA matches it firmly. Clone size, where shown, is once, few, many, or a class for clones that have expanded.

>TRBD1|NA|TRBV11-2|TRBJ2-7
CASSPGTGAYEQYF
TGTGCCAGCAGCCCCGGGACAGGGGCCTACGAGCAGTACTTC
>TRBD2|NA|TRBV6-1|TRBJ2-7
CASTLDSGFSYEQYF
TGTGCCAGCACCTTAGATAGCGGGTTTTCTTACGAGCAGTACTTC
>NA|NA|TRBV5-1|TRBJ2-3
CASSFGERAFTDTQYF
TGCGCCAGCAGCTTTGGGGAGCGGGCCTTCACAGATACGCAGTATTTT
>NA|NA|TRBV9|TRBJ1-1
CASSVGHLMNTEAFF
TGTGCCAGCAGCGTAGGACACCTAATGAACACTGAAGCTTTCTTT
>NA|few|TRBV2|TRBJ1-6
CASKAGRGPLHF
TGTGCCAGCAAAGCAGGCCGGGGACCCCTCCACTTT
>TRBD2|NA|TRBV28|TRBJ2-1
CASLTDSGSREQFF
TGTGCCAGCCTTACAGATAGCGGGAGCCGCGAGCAGTTCTTC
>NA|NA|TRBV7-9|TRBJ2-1
CASSLAPGSEQFF
TGTGCCAGCAGCTTAGCACCAGGGTCTGAGCAGTTCTTC
>NA|NA|TRBV19|TRBJ1-3
CARTPVQRNGNTIYF
TGTGCCAGGACCCCCGTTCAGCGAAATGGAAACACCATATATTTT
>TRBD2|NA|TRBV28|TRBJ2-1
CASRPGGSGNEQFF
TGTGCCAGCCGACCCGGCGGGAGCGGCAATGAGCAGTTCTTC
>NA|NA|TRBV5-4|TRBJ2-2
CASTIWLNRGTGELFF
TGTGCCAGCACCATTTGGTTGAACCGCGGTACCGGGGAGCTGTTTTTT
>TRBD1|NA|TRBV28|TRBJ1-2
CASSTPNGGGGSTNYGYTF
TGTGCCAGCAGTACCCCTAATGGAGGAGGGGGCTCCACTAACTATGGCTACACCTTC
>TRBD1|few|TRBV15|TRBJ1-5
CATSRATGQGASNQPQHF
TGTGCCACCAGCAGAGCGACAGGGCAAGGGGCTAGCAATCAGCCCCAGCATTTT
>TRBD2|NA|TRBV19|TRBJ2-3
CASSIERTSGSTDTQYF
TGTGCCAGTAGTATAGAACGGACTAGCGGGAGCACAGATACGCAGTATTTT
>NA|NA|TRBV6-1|TRBJ1-5
CASTEFSNQPQHF
TGTGCCAGCACGGAGTTTAGCAATCAGCCCCAGCATTTT
>NA|NA|TRBV7-2|TRBJ1-5
CASSLGPGRNQPQHF
TGTGCCAGCAGCTTAGGTCCGGGTCGGAATCAGCCCCAGCATTTT
>TRBD1|NA|TRBV5-4|TRBJ2-7
CASSSGQGRDEQYF
TGTGCCAGCAGCTCCGGACAGGGTCGCGACGAGCAGTACTTC
>NA|NA|TRBV19|TRBJ1-1
CASSRGRGSMNTEAFF
TGTGCCAGTAGTCGAGGGAGGGGGTCGATGAACACTGAAGCTTTCTTT
>TRBD1|once|TRBV30|TRBJ1-1
CAWNRGGTEAFF
TGTGCCTGGAACAGGGGGGGGACTGAAGCTTTCTTT
>NA|NA|TRBV5-1|TRBJ1-2
CASSLEEIPYGYTF
TGCGCCAGCAGCTTGGAAGAGATTCCGTATGGCTACACCTTC
>TRBD2|NA|TRBV2|TRBJ2-1
CASRGTSGSYNEQFF
TGTGCCAGCAGAGGGACTAGCGGATCCTACAATGAGCAGTTCTTC
>NA|NA|TRBV6-1|TRBJ1-3
CASSPSQGNTIYF
TGTGCCAGCAGTCCCTCCCAGGGGAACACCATATATTTT
>TRBD1|NA|TRBV29-1|TRBJ1-6
CSARQGPNSPLHF
TGCAGCGCTAGACAGGGACCAAATTCACCCCTCCACTTT
>TRBD1|NA|TRBV14|TRBJ1-1
CASSPLGQGANTEAFF
TGTGCCAGCAGCCCCCTCGGACAGGGAGCGAACACTGAAGCTTTCTTT